The entry that follows covers one T cell receptor (beta chain) sequence. The sample comes from a study of T cell changes during pregnancy in multiple sclerosis. Per germline, CDR1 MGHRA and CDR2 YSYEKL. V gave up 0 bases and J gave up 4 bases; unmatched junction bases: 6. The CDR3 runs to 15 residues. Repertoires were generated with immunoSEQ multiplex PCR, while TCRdb's copy carries only in-frame clones and drops some. The sample lists about 18,000 clones, about nine tenths occurring once. This specimen consisted of CD8+ T cells from peripheral blood mononuclear cells, obtained in the third trimester of pregnancy. The sequence was collected from a female donor in good health, enrolled as a control in a pregnancy study. V and J are TRBV4-1 and TRBJ2-7, with 7 positions matching TRBD2. In DNA, the CDR3 is TGCGCCAGCAGCCAAGATGGGGCGGGGGAATACGAGCAGTACTTC. This gives the protein CASSQDGAGEYEQYF.